This TCR beta chain is from a study of T cell repertoires in cytomegalovirus infection (dated by TCRdb to between 2018 and 2020). Study-wide context: The HLA type of each donor mattered for the analysis, because public TCR beta signatures pointed to carriage of CMV infection along with the matching HLA type. Study-level results and caveats: Cumulative frequency of public TCR beta family members discriminated carriers of CMV infection plus the relevant HLA type in this cohort and an independent approximately 360-donor cohort. The ex vivo response was dominated by HLA-C-restricted CMV-specific TCR beta clonotypes, which also provided the single most frequent clonotype in two of eight donors.

This clonotype was detected ten times or more. Its antigen target is currently unknown. Within one base of it there is no much larger clone, and no base qualities were kept. From the germline V gene, CDR1 is SGHTA and CDR2 is FQGNSA. The CDR3 has 13 amino acids, counting the end cysteine and phenylalanine. The DNA shown is the 39-base CDR3, in frame from base 1. The germline ends are 9 bases apart after V is trimmed by 3 bases and J by 4 bases. The sequencing machine was an Illumina HiSeq 1500. TCRdb ran its own pipeline on the public reads, namely fastp trimming at Q25 and MiXCR clone calling, and kept in-frame beta chains. Rows with one shared CDR3 protein collapse into an entry with the most common genes and DNA. A total of 310,000 or so distinct CDR3 sequences appear in this sample, about 23% of them only once. Together, the top ten hold about 15% of the sample.

The clonotype comes from a human donor in good health (CMV status not recorded). Some clones in this sample may be carry-over from other donors' samples. In this chain, TRBV7-2 is recombined with TRBJ2-5; a confident D gene designation cannot be given. The sequencing input was PBMCs. At the DNA level, the sequence is TGTGCCAGCAGCTTGAGGTGGGGAGAGACCCAGTACTTC. Its protein is CASSLRWGETQYF.